Sequencing of this T cell receptor (beta chain) was carried out in a study of T-cell reconstitution after alpha-beta-depleted transplantation in children. General study findings and limits: Newly produced T cells mostly provided counts and TCRbeta diversity after one year, as hyperexpanded clones declined.

From germline, CDR1 is SGHNT and CDR2 YENEEA. This CDR3 is 14 amino acids long. Trimming took off 5 bases at V and 7 bases at J, with 14 bases between the two ends. This clonotype appeared a few times. Its matching antigen is unknown. Library preparation (for TCRbeta) was performed with unique molecular identifiers. From the PCR reads, TCRdb called clonotypes with MiXCR, one entry per CDR3 protein. The repertoire holds about 580,000 distinct CDR3 sequences, with 25% to 30% as singletons. The clonotype originates from a boy under two years old with Wiskott-Aldrich syndrome, due to receive a stem cell transplant. The chain has TRBV11-3 and TRBJ1-4; D may be TRBD1 (6 bases). The specimen was PBMCs, collected before TCRalphabeta/CD19-depleted stem cell transplant. The CDR3 DNA sequence: TGTGCCAGCAGCCGCGGGGGGCCCGGTGAAAAACTGTTTTTT. The encoded protein is CASSRGGPGEKLFF.